This T cell receptor (beta chain) was sequenced for a study of cytomegalovirus exposure and HLA in healthy donors. General study results and limits: Later analysis found that TCR beta chains associated with HLA were more clonally expanded than other, equally common chains. The likely explanation for a cluster of highly shared sequence variants was sequencing artifact.

J gave up 2 bases and V 10 bases, and 4 bases lay outside the gene matches. From germline, CDR1 is MGHDK and CDR2 SYGVNS. This CDR3 has 12 residues. PCR used 60 Vbeta primers and 13 Jbeta primers. The authors' processing: In a later analysis, about 9.9 million of approximately 81 million unique beta chains occurred in at least two donors. Using immunoSEQ multiplex PCR, the repertoire was profiled, and TCRdb retains in-frame clones only, with some absent. D and trimming were read from the DNA, whereas the V and J calls and clone size are those reported in that table. Altogether about 140,000 clones are present, 82% being singletons, with the ten largest covering 1.4% to 1.5%. This clone was recorded a few times. Antigen: not known.

This sequence originates from a man between 25 and 39 years old in good health and CMV-seropositive. The chain combines TRBV25-1 with TRBJ2-5, with 7 bases aligning to TRBD1. The source material was PBMCs. The CDR3 region is CATQTGQETQYF. CDR3 sequence (DNA): TGTGCCACCCAGACAGGGCAAGAGACCCAGTACTTC.